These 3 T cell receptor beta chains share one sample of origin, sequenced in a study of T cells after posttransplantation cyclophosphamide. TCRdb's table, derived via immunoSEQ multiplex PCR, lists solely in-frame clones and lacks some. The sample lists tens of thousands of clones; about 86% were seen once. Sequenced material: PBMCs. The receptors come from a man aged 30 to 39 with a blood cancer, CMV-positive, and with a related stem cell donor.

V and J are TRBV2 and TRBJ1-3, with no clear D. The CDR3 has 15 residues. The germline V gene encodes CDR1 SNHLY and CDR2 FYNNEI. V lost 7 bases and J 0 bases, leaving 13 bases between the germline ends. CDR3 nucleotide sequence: TGTGCCAGCAATCCCACCGCGGGCTCTGGAAACACCATATATTTT. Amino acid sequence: CASNPTAGSGNTIYF.

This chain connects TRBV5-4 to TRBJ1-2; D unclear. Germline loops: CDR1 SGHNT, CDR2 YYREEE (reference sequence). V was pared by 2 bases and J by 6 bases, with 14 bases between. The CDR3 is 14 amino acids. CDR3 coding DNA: TGTGCCAGCAGCTTTTCCCGCAGGAGGGATGGCTACACCTTC. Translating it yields CASSFSRRRDGYTF.

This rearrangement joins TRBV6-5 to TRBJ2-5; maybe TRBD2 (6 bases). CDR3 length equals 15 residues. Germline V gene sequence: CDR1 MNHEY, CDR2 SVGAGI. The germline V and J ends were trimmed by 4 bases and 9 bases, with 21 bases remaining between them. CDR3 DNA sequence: TGTGCCAGCAGTTCAGGACTATCTGGTGGGAGGCCCCAGTACTTC. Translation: CASSSGLSGGRPQYF.